This T cell receptor beta chain stems from a study of graft-versus-host responses after intestinal transplantation. Background on the study: Recipients had transplants, and these were multivisceral, liver-intestinal, or isolated intestinal. Study-level findings and limits: Early after transplant, HvG clones declined as circulating GvH clones peaked. Allografts carried high graft-versus-host to host-versus-graft clonal ratios in patients having graft-donor T cell macrochimerism. Investigators detected GvH clones in recipient marrow, with some emerging earlier in ileum or blood.

Assay used: immunoSEQ multiplex PCR; TCRdb lists only in-frame clones, some missing. Counted here are tens of thousands of clones, less than 90% occurring once; the ten biggest clones make up approximately 0.35%. Regarding this clone: What it binds is unknown.

The germline V and J ends were trimmed by 3 bases and 9 bases, with 16 bases remaining between them. The V gene's germline CDR1 is SGHTA and CDR2 FQGNSA. The CDR3 runs to 14 residues. The material sequenced was unstimulated CD4+ T cells sorted from spleen or lymph node cells, taken before intestinal transplant. The chain couples TRBV7-2 to TRBJ2-3, with unresolved D. The TCR comes from a human donor who received an intestinal transplant. The CDR3 region is CASSLTGPEVTQYF. As DNA, the CDR3 is TGTGCCAGCAGCTTGACCGGCCCCGAGGTGACGCAGTATTTT.